A selection of T cell receptor beta chains follows, all from one sample in a study of human T cells and chemical hapten exposure. TCRdb reprocessed the RACE reads with MiXCR, giving one entry per CDR3 protein. The repertoire has about 90,000 distinct CDR3 sequences, approximately 11% of them found once; the top ten carry roughly 1%. The sample was whole blood, taken in connection with sensitization to the hapten diphenylcyclopropenone (DPC). All receptors derive from a woman aged 25 to 39 with alopecia areata. Some clones in this sample may be carry-over from other donors' samples. The CDR3 runs from the conserved cysteine through the conserved F or W. A D gene is named only where the DNA matches it firmly. Rows give clone size only sometimes, using once, few, many, or a class for an expanded clone.

CDR3 length	V gene	D gene	clone size	J gene	CDR3 DNA	CDR3 protein
12	TRBV7-2	NA	few	TRBJ2-1	TGTGCCAGCAGCCGTAGCGGATTCGGGCAGTTCTTC	CASSRSGFGQFF
16	TRBV24-1	TRBD2	NA	TRBJ2-1	TGTGCCACCAGTGATTTGAAAGCGGGAGGGAGGAATGAGCAGTTCTTC	CATSDLKAGGRNEQFF
14	TRBV7-2	NA	many	TRBJ2-6	TGTGCCAGCAGCTTTCTGTACGGGGCCAACGTCCTGACTTTC	CASSFLYGANVLTF
14	TRBV27	NA	few	TRBJ2-3	TGTGCCAGCAGTTTATCCCTTCTTCACCATTCGCAGTATTTT	CASSLSLLHHSQYF
15	TRBV7-9	NA	NA	TRBJ1-1	TGTGCCAGCAGCCCGGGGGGCCCCCTAAGGACTGAAGCTTTCTTT	CASSPGGPLRTEAFF
13	TRBV28	NA	NA	TRBJ1-2	TGTGCCAGCAGACCGACAGGAAACTATGGCTACACCTTC	CASRPTGNYGYTF
12	TRBV3-1	NA	many	TRBJ2-7	TGTGCCAGCAGCCAAGAATGGCAGAGGCAGTACTTC	CASSQEWQRQYF
14	TRBV28	NA	NA	TRBJ1-2	TGTGCCAGCAGCGCAGGGGATCAAGACTATGGCTACACCTTC	CASSAGDQDYGYTF
13	TRBV7-2	NA	many	TRBJ2-1	TGTGCCAGCAGCTCCGGACTTTACAATGAGCAGTTCTTC	CASSSGLYNEQFF
14	TRBV3-1	TRBD1	many	TRBJ1-2	TGTGCCAGCAGCCCACCGGGACAGGGGAATGGCTACACCTTC	CASSPPGQGNGYTF
14	TRBV12-3/TRBV12-4	NA	many	TRBJ1-5	TGTGCCAGCAGCGTAGGCGGGGGAATTCAGCCCCAGCATTTT	CASSVGGGIQPQHF
16	TRBV27	NA	few	TRBJ1-5	TGTGCCAGCAGTTTGGAGTCAGGGATGAATAATCAGCCCCAGCATTTT	CASSLESGMNNQPQHF
11	TRBV30	TRBD2	NA	TRBJ2-1	TGTGCCTGGGAGGGACTAGCGAAACAGTTCTTC	CAWEGLAKQFF
15	TRBV11-2	NA	many	TRBJ1-6	TGTGCCAGCAGAGGAATGGGGCTCCTAAATTCACCCCTCCACTTT	CASRGMGLLNSPLHF
14	TRBV28	TRBD1	few	TRBJ2-3	TGTGCCAGCTACGGACAGGTCCGGACAGATACGCAGTATTTT	CASYGQVRTDTQYF